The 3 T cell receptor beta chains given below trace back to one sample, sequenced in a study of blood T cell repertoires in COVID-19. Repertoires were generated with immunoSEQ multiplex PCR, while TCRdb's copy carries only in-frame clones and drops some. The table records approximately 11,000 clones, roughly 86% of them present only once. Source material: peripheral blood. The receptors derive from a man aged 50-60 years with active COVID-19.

The CDR3 loop reads CASSLWAVSSYEQYF. For the CDR3, the DNA is TGTGCCAGCAGTTTATGGGCGGTGAGCTCCTACGAGCAGTACTTC. The chain joins TRBV28 to TRBJ2-7; no definite D call. The germline V and J ends were trimmed by 0 bases and 0 bases, with 9 bases remaining between them. The CDR3 runs 15 residues. CDR1 is MDHEN and CDR2 is SYDVKM in the germline V gene. Supplemented by reference TRBV28 and TRBJ2-7, the full variable domain reads DVKVTQSSRYLVKRTGEKVFLECVQDMDHENMFWYRQDPGLGLRLIYFSYDVKMKEKGDIPEGYSVSREKKERFSLILESASTNQTSMYLCASSLWAVSSYEQYFGPGTRLTVT.

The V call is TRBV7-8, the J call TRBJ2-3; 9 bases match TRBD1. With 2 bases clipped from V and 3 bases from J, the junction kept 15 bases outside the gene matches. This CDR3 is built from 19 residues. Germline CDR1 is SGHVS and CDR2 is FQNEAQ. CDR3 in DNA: TGTGCCAGCAGCTTAACGTGGACAGGGGCGCTCCGGGGGACAGATACGCAGTATTTT. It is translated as CASSLTWTGALRGTDTQYF.

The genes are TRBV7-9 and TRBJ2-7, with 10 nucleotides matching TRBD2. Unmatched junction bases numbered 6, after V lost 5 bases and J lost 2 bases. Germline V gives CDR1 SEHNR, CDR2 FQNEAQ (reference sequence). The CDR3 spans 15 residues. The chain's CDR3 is CASSAWTSGTYEQYF. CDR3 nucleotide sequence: TGTGCCAGCAGCGCCTGGACTAGCGGAACCTACGAGCAGTACTTC.